This T cell receptor (beta chain) was recorded in a study of technical replicates of blood from a handful of donors. V dropped 4 bases and J dropped 5; count of bases not matched to a gene: 4. There are 13 residues in the CDR3. Germline values: CDR1 SGHRS, CDR2 YFSETQ. TCRdb keeps only in-frame clones here, not all; method: immunoSEQ multiplex PCR. The data show about 71,000 clones, with about nine tenths seen just once and around 0.44% held by the top ten. The clonotype was recovered from a human donor in good health. What was sequenced was T cells isolated from PBMCs. The genes are TRBV5-1 and TRBJ1-2; 8 bases fit TRBD1. CDR3 region: CASSLTGEYGYTF. CDR3 DNA: TGCGCCAGCAGCCTGACAGGGGAATATGGCTACACCTTC.